This is a list of T cell receptor beta chains from one sample in a study of blood T cell repertoires in COVID-19. Assay: immunoSEQ multiplex PCR; the TCRdb copy retains only in-frame clones and omits some. The sample gives some 50,000 clones, 84% of which show up once; roughly 1.5% is in the top ten. The source material was peripheral blood. The receptors here all came from a man aged 45-65 years with acute or convalescent COVID-19. Both conserved end residues are part of each CDR3.

V	CDR3
TRBV4-2	CASSLQDRNTEAFF
TRBV2	CASWDDGGRAQPQHF
TRBV6-1	CASSENELSPLHF
TRBV11-2	CACGAGGNIQYF
TRBV27	CASSYAAGGYEQYF
TRBV18	CASSPRPIQGDGTQYF
TRBV28	CASTVSGISNQPQHF
TRBV15	CATSRGSSRNEQFF
TRBV18	CASSPDIRGSGNTIYF
TRBV5-1	CASSRGAAGNTIYF
TRBV11-2	CASSSKETQYF
TRBV5-1	CASSLGGVQQPQHF
TRBV15	CATSTRQGAGNTIYF
TRBV24-1	CATSAGLAGATGELFF
TRBV7-9	CASSHLAGTPTDTQYF
TRBV19	CASSIDDRGLGTEAFF
TRBV27	CASSLAPMDGYTF
TRBV5-1	CASSFNLQETQYF
TRBV28	CASSLSGRGADTQYF
TRBV7-9	CASSLALIGGYTF
TRBV6-2/TRBV6-3	CASSYVRGQGNYGYTF
TRBV5-4	CASSQTELNEQFF
TRBV19	CASSILRTGIGYGYTF
TRBV6-6	CASSYAGNYNEQFF
TRBV20-1	CSASGQGYSYEQYF
TRBV29-1	CSAVIKRDKKAGANVLTF
TRBV15	CATSRDGQGNTIYF
TRBV11-3	CASSLEKGGGNYEQYF
TRBV7-9	CASSRRTSGGSNTGELFF
TRBV18	CASSPGNSRSGNTIYF
TRBV4-2	CASSVRDSHNSPLHF
TRBV10-2	CASERGYEQYF
TRBV5-8	CASSLRAGGGAMPGHNEQFF
TRBV29-1	CSVLTGPEAFF
TRBV14	CASSQDPVTAQYF
TRBV6-2/TRBV6-3	CASSYEAGTSWAYNEQFF
TRBV29-1	CSVEWGGQYF
TRBV5-4	CASSHLAGENEAFF
TRBV28	CASTPLQAPTTQHF
TRBV29-1	CSVVEGDSPLHF
TRBV29-1	CSVQTRSSSYNEQFF
TRBV19	CASSLRTGLNQPQHF
TRBV29-1	CSADVGLLNYGYTF
TRBV24-1	CATSDRRTGGDEQFF
TRBV30	CAWTSPGLAADTQYF
TRBV9	CASSVDGGSNFDEQFF
TRBV5-1	CASTSGTGGNEQYF
TRBV6-2/TRBV6-3	CASSATSGGWGEQFF
TRBV6-5	CASKVLAGGPDTQYF
TRBV2	CASTSEEGRHQETQYF
TRBV7-2	CASSRLAGYNEQFF
TRBV6-5	CASSYSRDLGGYTF
TRBV3-1/TRBV3-2	CASSQKFGTDGYGYTF
TRBV6-2/TRBV6-3	CASSYPLRRDYGYTF
TRBV24-1	CATSAPGTGYQPQHF
TRBV4-1	CASSQDYGTGRLQPQHF
TRBV29-1	CSGDLWEAPNEQFF
TRBV7-2	CASSDRSSYEQYF
TRBV27	CASSQDRGSGNTIYF